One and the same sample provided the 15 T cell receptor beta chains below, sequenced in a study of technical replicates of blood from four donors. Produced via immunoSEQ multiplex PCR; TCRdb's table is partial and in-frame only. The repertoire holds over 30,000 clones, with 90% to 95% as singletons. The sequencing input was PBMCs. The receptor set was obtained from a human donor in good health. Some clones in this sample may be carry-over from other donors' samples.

The DNA for the CDR3 is TGTGCCAGCAGCGTACAGGGGGCCTCAGATACGCAGTATTTT. It specifies CASSVQGASDTQYF. This chain connects TRBV9 to TRBJ2-3, with TRBD1 matching over 8 bases. V shed 1 base and J 4 bases; nucleotides not matched to a gene: 2. This CDR3 is built from 14 residues. Germline CDR1 SGDLS, CDR2 YYNGEE.

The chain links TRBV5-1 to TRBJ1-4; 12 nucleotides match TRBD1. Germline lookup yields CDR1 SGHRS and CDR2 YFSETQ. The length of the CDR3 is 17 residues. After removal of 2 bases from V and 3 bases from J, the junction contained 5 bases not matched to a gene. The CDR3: CASSFAGTGGSNEKLFF. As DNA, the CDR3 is TGCGCCAGCAGCTTCGCCGGGACAGGGGGCTCTAATGAAAAACTGTTTTTT.

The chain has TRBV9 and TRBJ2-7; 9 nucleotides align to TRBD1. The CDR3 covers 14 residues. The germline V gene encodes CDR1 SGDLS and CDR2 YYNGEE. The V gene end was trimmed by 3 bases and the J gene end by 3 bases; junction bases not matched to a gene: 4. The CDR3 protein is CASSDGTGRYEQYF. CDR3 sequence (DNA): TGTGCCAGCAGCGACGGGACAGGGCGCTACGAGCAGTACTTC.

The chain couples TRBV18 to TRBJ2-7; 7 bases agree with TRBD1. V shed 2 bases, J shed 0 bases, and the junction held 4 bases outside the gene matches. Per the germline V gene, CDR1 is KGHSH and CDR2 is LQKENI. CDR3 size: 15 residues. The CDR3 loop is CASSPMAGGSYEQYF. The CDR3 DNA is TGTGCCAGCTCACCAATGGCAGGGGGCTCCTACGAGCAGTACTTC.

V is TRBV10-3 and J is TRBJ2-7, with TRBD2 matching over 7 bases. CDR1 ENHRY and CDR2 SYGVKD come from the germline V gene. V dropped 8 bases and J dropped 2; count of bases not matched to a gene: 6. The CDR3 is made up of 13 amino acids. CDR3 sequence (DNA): TGTGCCATCGGGGGAGGGATCCCCTACGAGCAGTACTTC. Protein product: CAIGGGIPYEQYF.

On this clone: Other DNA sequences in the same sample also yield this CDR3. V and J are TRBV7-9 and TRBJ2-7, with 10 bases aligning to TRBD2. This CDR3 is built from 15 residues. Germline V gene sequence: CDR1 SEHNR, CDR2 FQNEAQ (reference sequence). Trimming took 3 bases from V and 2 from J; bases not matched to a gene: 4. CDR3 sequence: CASSLASGGTYEQYF. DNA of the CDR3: TGTGCCAGCAGCTTGGCTAGCGGGGGTACCTACGAGCAGTACTTC.

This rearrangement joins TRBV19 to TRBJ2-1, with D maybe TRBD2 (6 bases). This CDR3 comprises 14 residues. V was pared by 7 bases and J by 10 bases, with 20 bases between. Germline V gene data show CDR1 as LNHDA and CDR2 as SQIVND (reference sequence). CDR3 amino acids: CASTSAGRAGEQFF. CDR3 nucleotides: TGTGCCAGTACGTCGGCGGGGCGAGCCGGGGAGCAGTTCTTC.

In nucleotides, the CDR3 is TGTGCCAGTAATCGGACAGGGGAGAACACTGAAGCTTTCTTT. Its protein is CASNRTGENTEAFF. The V gene is TRBV19, the J gene TRBJ1-1, with 9 bases that match TRBD1. V shed 7 bases and J 1 base; nucleotides not matched to a gene: 4. Germline assignment: CDR1 LNHDA and CDR2 SQIVND (reference sequence). This CDR3 has 14 amino acids.

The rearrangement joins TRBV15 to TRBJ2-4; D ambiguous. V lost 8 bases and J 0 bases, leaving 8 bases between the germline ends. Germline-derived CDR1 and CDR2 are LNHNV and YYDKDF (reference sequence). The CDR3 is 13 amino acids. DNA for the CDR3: TGTGCCACCTCCAAACTAGCCAAAAACATTCAGTACTTC. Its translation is CATSKLAKNIQYF.

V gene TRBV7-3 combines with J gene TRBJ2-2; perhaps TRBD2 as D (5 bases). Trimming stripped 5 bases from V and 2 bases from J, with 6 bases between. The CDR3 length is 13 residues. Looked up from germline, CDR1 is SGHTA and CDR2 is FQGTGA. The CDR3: CASSRDNTGELFF. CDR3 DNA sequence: TGTGCCAGCAGCCGGGATAACACCGGGGAGCTGTTTTTT.

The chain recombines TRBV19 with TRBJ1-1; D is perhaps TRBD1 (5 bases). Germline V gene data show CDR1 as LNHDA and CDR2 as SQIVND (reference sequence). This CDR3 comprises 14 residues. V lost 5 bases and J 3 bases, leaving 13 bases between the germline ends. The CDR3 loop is CASSSRGEDTEAFF. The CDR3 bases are TGTGCCAGTAGTTCGAGAGGGGAGGACACTGAAGCTTTCTTT.

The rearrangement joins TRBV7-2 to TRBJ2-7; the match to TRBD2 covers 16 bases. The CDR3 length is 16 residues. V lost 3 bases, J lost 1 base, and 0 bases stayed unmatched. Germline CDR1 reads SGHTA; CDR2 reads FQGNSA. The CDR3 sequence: CASSLGLAGGSYEQYF. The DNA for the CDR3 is TGTGCCAGCAGCTTGGGACTAGCGGGAGGGTCCTACGAGCAGTACTTC.

This CDR3 is CASSFPGQGEYGYTF. The CDR3 coding sequence is TGTGCCAGCAGCTTTCCGGGACAGGGGGAATATGGCTACACCTTC. This chain joins TRBV7-2 and TRBJ1-2, with TRBD1 identical over 11 bases. V lost 3 bases to trimming and J lost 5 bases; unmatched junction nucleotides: 5. The CDR3 loop spans 15 amino acids. Germline CDR1 is SGHTA and CDR2 is FQGNSA.

The CDR3 DNA sequence: TGTGCCAGCTTTCGGTCTGTTCCCTACGAGCAGTACTTC. This codes for CASFRSVPYEQYF. The chain uses TRBV6-1 and TRBJ2-7; D is unresolved. V gave up 8 bases and J gave up 2 bases, with 13 bases separating them. CDR1 MNHNS and CDR2 SASEGT come from the germline V gene. The CDR3 totals 13 residues.

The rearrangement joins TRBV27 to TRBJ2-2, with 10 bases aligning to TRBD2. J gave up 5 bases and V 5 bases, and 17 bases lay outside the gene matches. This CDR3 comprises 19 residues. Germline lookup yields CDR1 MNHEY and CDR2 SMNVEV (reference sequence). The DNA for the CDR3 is TGTGCCAGCAGTCCCCGGACTAGCGGCCCTACTGGAGGTACCGGGGAGCTGTTTTTT. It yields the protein CASSPRTSGPTGGTGELFF.